These 17 T cell receptor beta chains originate from one sample sequenced in a study of somatic mutations in T cells in chronic GVHD. TCRdb's copy holds only in-frame clones and misses some; the assay was immunoSEQ multiplex PCR. The sample has 12,000 to 15,000 clones, about 80% seen once. Material: Vbeta20-negative CD4+ T cells from blood. The receptor set was obtained from a male patient in his 50s with chronic graft-versus-host disease. Part of the T cells may come from the graft donor.

V and J are TRBV2 and TRBJ1-4; TRBD1 aligns across 8 bases. Germline CDR1 reads SNHLY; CDR2 reads FYNNEI. The V segment lost 5 bases and the J segment 8 bases; nucleotides outside the gene matches: 13. This CDR3 region has 16 residues. CDR3 residues: CASSRGTQGAKEKLFF. Here the CDR3 DNA reads TGTGCCAGCAGTAGGGGGACGCAGGGGGCGAAGGAAAAACTGTTTTTT.

The chain links TRBV27 to TRBJ2-3; possible D gene TRBD1, 5 bases. Germline V gene sequence: CDR1 MNHEY, CDR2 SMNVEV (reference sequence). CDR3 size: 13 residues. With 4 bases removed from V and 8 bases from J, the gap between germline ends came to 13 bases. The CDR3 protein is CASSYRPGGTQYF. In DNA, the CDR3 is TGTGCCAGCAGTTACAGGCCGGGCGGTACGCAGTATTTT.

The chain combines TRBV18 with TRBJ2-5, with 9 bases aligning to TRBD1. The length of the CDR3 is 15 residues. Germline assignment: CDR1 KGHSH and CDR2 LQKENI. With V trimmed by 0 bases and J by 5 bases, 4 bases remained unmatched. Written as DNA, the CDR3 is TGTGCCAGCTCACCACCGGGACAGGGTTCGGAGACCCAGTACTTC. Its translation: CASSPPGQGSETQYF. Filled out from reference TRBV18 and TRBJ2-5, the complete variable domain reads NAGVMQNPRHLVRRRGQEARLRCSPMKGHSHVYWYRQLPEEGLKFMVYLQKENIIDESGMPKERFSAEFPKEGPSILRIQQVVRGDSAAYFCASSPPGQGSETQYFGPGTRLLVL.

This clone appeared a single time. The chain recombines TRBV19 with TRBJ1-5, with a tentative D call TRBD1 (5 bases). Germline V CDR1 and CDR2: LNHDA, SQIVND (reference sequence). Deletions cut 6 bases from V and 4 bases from J, with 19 bases between. The CDR3 covers 16 residues. This chain's CDR3 is CASSPIQTAMNQPQHF. The CDR3 region has the DNA TGTGCCAGTAGCCCCATACAGACAGCGATGAATCAGCCCCAGCATTTT.

V usage is TRBV4-3 and J usage is TRBJ1-2; 8 bases align to TRBD1. The CDR3 is made up of 17 amino acids. The trim removed 0 bases at V and 4 bases at J, leaving 10 bases unmatched. Germline lookup yields CDR1 LGHNA and CDR2 YSLEER. The CDR3 region is CASSQDVSTGVSYGYTF. The DNA for the CDR3 is TGCGCCAGCAGCCAAGATGTATCGACAGGGGTTTCCTATGGCTACACCTTC.

This chain links TRBV10-3 with TRBJ2-4; the D gene is possibly TRBD1 (5 bases). Germline loops: CDR1 ENHRY, CDR2 SYGVKD. V lost 5 bases, J lost 4 bases, and 15 bases lay in between. There are 15 residues in the CDR3. CDR3 sequence reads: CAISTEWTPKNIQYF. CDR3 bases: TGTGCCATCAGTACTGAGTGGACACCTAAAAACATTCAGTACTTC.

The rearrangement joins TRBV10-3 to TRBJ2-3; D is unresolved. The length of the CDR3 is 16 residues. V lost 0 bases and J 1 base, leaving 11 bases between the germline ends. Germline CDR1 ENHRY, CDR2 SYGVKD. The CDR3 is CAISESYTSGTDTQYF. For the CDR3, the DNA is TGTGCCATCAGTGAGTCTTACACCTCTGGCACAGATACGCAGTATTTT.

This rearrangement joins TRBV5-8 to TRBJ1-4; D ambiguous. This CDR3 contains 16 residues. The germline V gene has CDR1 SGHTS and CDR2 YDEGEE. Trimming took 0 bases from V and 0 from J, leaving 9 bases between them. The CDR3: CASSLDIGATNEKLFF. CDR3 nucleotide sequence: TGTGCCAGCAGCTTGGATATAGGAGCAACTAATGAAAAACTGTTTTTT.

This chain joins TRBV2 and TRBJ1-2; possible D gene TRBD1, 5 bases. CDR1 and CDR2 (germline): SNHLY, FYNNEI. This CDR3 comprises 15 residues. The V and J ends lost 3 bases and 4 bases respectively, with 15 bases between them. CDR3 region: CASSEGGDSGYGYTF. CDR3 coding DNA: TGTGCCAGCAGTGAGGGGGGGGATAGCGGCTATGGCTACACCTTC.

This clone has more than one count but fewer than ten. This rearrangement joins TRBV15 to TRBJ1-1; no definite D call. Germline values: CDR1 LNHNV, CDR2 YYDKDF (reference sequence). V dropped 0 bases and J dropped 5 bases, with 16 bases sitting between them. CDR3 length: 16 residues. The CDR3 coding sequence is TGTGCCACCAGCAGAGATCTTGGGAGGGTGGGAACTGAAGCTTTCTTT. Translation gives CATSRDLGRVGTEAFF.

The chain carries TRBV9 and TRBJ2-7; 7 bases match TRBD2. Trimming removed 0 bases from V and 2 bases from J; junction bases left unmatched: 5. This CDR3 has 15 residues. Germline values: CDR1 SGDLS, CDR2 YYNGEE. CDR3 sequence: CASSVGASGAYEQYF. The CDR3 nucleotides are TGTGCCAGCAGCGTAGGGGCTAGCGGAGCCTACGAGCAGTACTTC.

The rearrangement joins TRBV2 to TRBJ1-5; the D gene is possibly TRBD1 (6 bases). V lost 6 bases and J 3 bases, leaving 15 bases between the germline ends. The CDR3 has 15 amino acids. CDR1 is SNHLY and CDR2 is FYNNEI in the germline V gene. CDR3 loop: CASRGTQGNNQPQHF. The CDR3 DNA reads TGTGCCAGCAGGGGGACACAGGGAAACAATCAGCCCCAGCATTTT. The whole variable domain, filled in from reference TRBV2 and TRBJ1-5, reads EPEVTQTPSHQVTQMGQEVILRCVPISNHLYFYWYRQILGQKVEFLVSFYNNEISEKSEIFDDQFSVERPDGSNFTLKIRSTKLEDSAMYFCASRGTQGNNQPQHFGDGTRLSIL.

This chain links TRBV7-9 with TRBJ2-1; 7 bases line up with TRBD1. V shed 5 bases, J shed 7 bases, and the junction held 20 bases outside the gene matches. CDR3 length equals 18 residues. The germline CDR1 and CDR2 sequences are SEHNR and FQNEAQ (reference sequence). Here the CDR3 reads CASSNPATGESSLNEQFF. CDR3 coding DNA: TGTGCCAGCAGCAACCCCGCTACAGGGGAATCTTCTTTGAATGAGCAGTTCTTC. Together with reference TRBV7-9 and TRBJ2-1, the CDR3 gives the full variable domain: DTGVSQNPRHKITKRGQNVTFRCDPISEHNRLYWYRQTLGQGPEFLTYFQNEAQLEKSRLLSDRFSAERPKGSFSTLEIQRTEQGDSAMYLCASSNPATGESSLNEQFFGPGTRLTVL.

This clone occurred a few times. The chain recombines TRBV6-4 with TRBJ2-1, with D possibly TRBD2 on 7 matching bases. The CDR3 runs to 13 residues. Germline CDR1 is MRHNA and CDR2 is SNTAGT. V lost 4 bases to trimming and J lost 7 bases, with 11 bases between them. The CDR3 region has the DNA TGTGCCAGCAGTGCCGAGGGGGGGAATGAGCAGTTCTTC. Amino acids: CASSAEGGNEQFF.

The chain couples TRBV4-2 to TRBJ2-5, with 8 positions matching TRBD1. V trimming: 0 bases; J trimming: 4 bases; junction bases outside the gene matches: 4. This CDR3 comprises 15 residues. Looked up from germline, CDR1 is LGHNA and CDR2 is YNFKEQ. For the CDR3, the DNA is TGTGCCAGCAGCCAAGAGGGAGACAGGGGAGAGACCCAGTACTTC. This encodes CASSQEGDRGETQYF.

This chain joins TRBV6-5 and TRBJ2-7; 11 bases map to TRBD1. This CDR3 comprises 15 residues. V lost 5 bases and J lost 5; bases outside the gene matches: 8. Germline V gene data show CDR1 as MNHEY and CDR2 as SVGAGI. The DNA for the CDR3 is TGTGCCAGCAGTAGGACAGGGGGCGGGCGGGACGAGCAGTACTTC. Amino acids: CASSRTGGGRDEQYF.

The chain has TRBV25-1 and TRBJ2-7; D is perhaps TRBD2 (6 bases). The CDR3 consists of 15 residues. CDR1 is MGHDK, CDR2 SYGVNS, per germline. Trimming pared 3 bases from V and 2 bases from J, leaving 14 bases between. CDR3 residues: CASSDSAGGTYEQYF. CDR3 DNA sequence: TGTGCCAGCAGTGACTCCGCGGGCGGGACCTACGAGCAGTACTTC.